Below, 15 T cell receptor beta chains from the same sample are listed, as sequenced in a study of tumor-infiltrating lymphocytes in oesophageal squamous cell carcinoma. TCRdb itself ran the PCR reads through MiXCR, one entry per CDR3 protein. The table includes approximately 9,500 distinct CDR3 sequences, about 54% detected once. Sequencing used esophageal tumor tissue. The receptor source for this set is a female donor with esophageal squamous cell carcinoma.

The V and J genes are TRBV7-2 and TRBJ2-5; D uncertain. V was pared by 1 base and J by 5 bases, with 8 bases between. Germline CDR1 reads SGHTA; CDR2 reads FQGNSA. This CDR3 contains 13 residues. The CDR3 is CASSLVWTETQYF. The CDR3 bases are TGTGCCAGCAGCTTAGTTTGGACGGAGACCCAGTACTTC.

The chain has TRBV6-2 or TRBV6-3 and TRBJ2-1, with 13 bases lining up with TRBD2. There are 17 residues in the CDR3. V lost 4 bases and J lost 4; bases outside the gene matches: 7. CDR1 and CDR2 from the germline V gene are MNHEY and SVGEGT. Here the CDR3 reads CASSSRTSGSGYNEQFF. DNA for the CDR3: TGTGCCAGCAGTTCGCGGACTAGCGGGAGCGGGTACAATGAGCAGTTCTTC.

The count of this clonotype is one. The chain has TRBV7-2 and TRBJ2-7, with D possibly matching TRBD2 (6 bases). Gene TRBJ2-5 matches the end of the DNA better, so the J call may be wrong. The CDR3 covers 15 residues. The germline V gene encodes CDR1 SGHTA and CDR2 FQGNSA. CDR3 in DNA: TGTGCCAGCAGCTTAGATGCTAGCGTAGTCGAGACCCAGTACTTC. This sequence encodes CASSLDASVVETQYF.

This chain joins TRBV7-2 and TRBJ2-3; 7 bases agree with TRBD2. V was pared by 4 bases and J by 1 base, with 5 bases of the junction left unmatched. Germline CDR1 is SGHTA and CDR2 is FQGNSA. The CDR3 extends over 15 amino acids. The CDR3 sequence is CASSSGTTRTDTQYF. The DNA for the CDR3 is TGTGCCAGCAGCTCCGGGACTACCCGCACAGATACGCAGTATTTT.

In regard to this clonotype: This CDR3 fails to terminate in the conserved phenylalanine or tryptophan, so it likely reflects a read error. Because the CDR3's place on the DNA is in doubt, the DNA is left out and the CDR3 is given as listed by TCRdb. This rearrangement joins TRBV10-2 to TRBJ2-4; the table's D call of TRBD1 was not tested on the DNA. From its first to its last residue, the CDR3 has 8 amino acids. Germline CDR1 is WSHSY and CDR2 is SAAADI. This CDR3 is CASTRTGM.

The sample holds a few counts of this clonotype. The chain couples TRBV15 to TRBJ2-7; the match to TRBD2 covers 9 bases. Germline V gene lookup returns CDR1 LNHNV and CDR2 YYDKDF (reference sequence). Trimming removed 1 base from V and 4 bases from J; junction bases left unmatched: 5. The CDR3 is 15 amino acids. The CDR3 loop reads CATSRVAGGQYEQYF. The CDR3 coding sequence is TGTGCCACCAGCAGAGTGGCGGGAGGGCAGTACGAGCAGTACTTC.

J is TRBJ2-4 and V is TRBV7-2; 13 nucleotides agree with TRBD2. The J call may be in error: the DNA end matches TRBJ2-7 better. Germline V gene sequence: CDR1 SGHTA, CDR2 FQGNSA. CDR3 size: 17 residues. In nucleotides, the CDR3 is TGTGCCAGCAGCCAAGGACTAGCGGGAGTCCTGTCCTACGAGCAGTACTTC. Translated, it gives CASSQGLAGVLSYEQYF.

The chain uses TRBV6-9 and TRBJ2-7, with unresolved D. Germline V gene data show CDR1 as MNHGY and CDR2 as SVAAGI. The CDR3 totals 14 residues. Trimming took off 7 bases at V and 1 base at J, with 14 bases between the two ends. This CDR3 is CASTPGLQSYEQYF. The CDR3 DNA follows: TGTGCCAGCACCCCGGGCCTACAGTCCTACGAGCAGTACTTC.

The chain uses TRBV7-2 and TRBJ2-1, with 7 bases identical to TRBD1. The CDR3 is 14 residues long. J was trimmed by 10 bases and V by 5 bases; bases with no gene match: 11. The V gene's germline CDR1 is SGHTA and CDR2 FQGNSA. Written as DNA, the CDR3 is TGTGCCAGCAGCCGGGACAGAATTTCCGACGAGCAGTTCTTC. The encoded protein is CASSRDRISDEQFF.

J is TRBJ2-3 and V is TRBV7-3; 7 nucleotides align to TRBD2. The J call may be in error: the DNA end matches TRBJ2-1 better. The CDR3 has 13 residues. CDR1 is SGHTA, CDR2 FQGTGA, per germline. The CDR3 DNA reads as TGTGCCAGCAGCATCGGGACTAACAATGAGCAGTTCTTC. It translates to CASSIGTNNEQFF.

This clonotype was recorded at least ten times. The rearrangement joins TRBV5-4 to TRBJ2-5; unclear D gene. The CDR3 length is 14 residues. V gave up 4 bases and J gave up 3 bases, with 13 bases separating them. The V gene's germline CDR1 is SGHNT and CDR2 YYREEE (reference sequence). CDR3 protein: CASSPFGAKETQYF. CDR3 DNA sequence: TGTGCCAGCAGCCCCTTCGGAGCGAAAGAGACCCAGTACTTC.

The chain carries TRBV7-9 and TRBJ1-4; the D is unclear. V was trimmed by 5 bases and J by 8 bases, leaving 12 bases between them. The germline CDR1 and CDR2 sequences are SEHNR and FQNEAQ (reference sequence). The CDR3 loop spans 13 amino acids. CDR3 region: CASSGDPGEKLFF. In DNA form, the CDR3 reads TGTGCCAGCAGCGGAGACCCGGGGGAAAAACTGTTTTTT.

The chain links TRBV7-9 to TRBJ2-3, with TRBD2 matching over 8 bases. This CDR3 region has 14 residues. The germline V gene encodes CDR1 SEHNR and CDR2 FQNEAQ (reference sequence). V shed 5 bases, J shed 5 bases, and the junction held 6 bases outside the gene matches. CDR3 sequence (DNA): TGTGCCAGCAGCCTTGGACTAGCAGGAGATACGCAGTATTTT. Its translation: CASSLGLAGDTQYF.

The chain has TRBV5-1 and TRBJ2-7; 8 bases match TRBD2. Germline assignment: CDR1 SGHRS and CDR2 YFSETQ. Unmatched junction bases numbered 13, after V lost 4 bases and J lost 7 bases. This CDR3 is 15 amino acids long. The CDR3 coding sequence is TGCGCCAGCAGCGGACCGGGACTAGGGGTAGGGGAGCAGTACTTC. Residues: CASSGPGLGVGEQYF.

As DNA, the CDR3 is TGTGCCAGCAGCTTTGACAGGGAAGATGGCTACACCTTC. It specifies CASSFDREDGYTF. The V gene is TRBV7-2, the J gene TRBJ1-2, with TRBD1 identical over 7 bases. Germline assignment: CDR1 SGHTA and CDR2 FQGNSA. The CDR3 contains 13 residues. Trimming removed 3 bases from V and 6 bases from J; junction bases left unmatched: 4.